The table lists the clone carrying this T cell receptor (beta chain) with a count of one. Its specificity is not known. The data originate from a study of T cells after posttransplantation cyclophosphamide. Study-level findings and limits: TRB clonality was highly associated with recipient CMV seropositivity and reactivation.

This CDR3 region has 14 residues. The germline V gene encodes CDR1 LNHNV and CDR2 YYDKDF (reference sequence). V trimming: 9 bases; J trimming: 5 bases; junction bases outside the gene matches: 6. Profiled with immunoSEQ multiplex PCR; TCRdb holds only in-frame clones, not every one. Counted here are approximately 45,000 clones, about 90% occurring once; the ten biggest clones make up less than 3.5%. The clonotype originates from a woman between 45 and 60 years old in good health and a related stem cell transplant donor. Sequenced sample: PBMCs. The V gene is TRBV15, the J gene TRBJ2-2; 10 positions match TRBD1. CDR3 amino acids: CATIRDRGTGELFF. The CDR3 nucleotides are TGTGCCACTATCCGGGACAGGGGTACCGGGGAGCTGTTTTTT.